This T cell receptor beta chain was retrieved from a study of blood T cell repertoires in COVID-19 (dated by TCRdb to 2020 to 2022). Regarding the research as a whole: Collaborator samples came from the United States, Italy and Spain and covered acute and convalescent phases of COVID-19. The material from the prospective study consisted of cDNA or gDNA derived from T cells, B-cell-depleted T cells, or PBMCs. Subjects who had been exposed to COVID-19, were actively infected with it, or had recovered from it provided the deeply sampled blood TCRbeta repertoires that made up the dataset. The repertoires were made available in a free public database intended to serve as a resource for research on the immune response to SARS-CoV-2. The samples were drawn from the first 160 participants of the ongoing ImmuneRACE study and from 950 to 1,500 subjects provided by 6 global collaborators. A de-identified subject ID, COVID-19 status, age in years and sex were almost always included in the sample metadata. Where HLA class I and class II types were available, the types were taken from metadata supplied by the sample provider, not from assay-based typing. The paper as a whole reports these results and caveats: The amount of clinical and demographic metadata varied by source and participant and was provided uncurated.

With respect to this clone: Which antigen it targets is not known. No base quality values were provided; no much bigger clone lies one nucleotide off.

Samples from volunteer blood donors who had recovered from COVID-19 were contributed by a second Seattle source. Collaborating institutions collected whole blood in K2EDTA tubes following their own protocols. For TCRbeta analysis, collaborators shipped samples as frozen whole blood, isolated PBMCs, or DNA extracted from either of those sample types. The immunoSEQ Assay, a bias-controlled multiplex PCR, was used to amplify TCRbeta CDR3 regions from genomic DNA. Under the source paper's analysis protocol: Within the assay, amplification of reference gene primers was used to estimate how many nucleated cells each sample contained. To quantify the absolute abundance of each unique TCRbeta CDR3 rearrangement, sequence reads were collapsed and filtered. Productive Simpson clonality was computed per sample as the square root of Simpson's diversity index over productive rearrangements. TCRdb took over this immuneACCESS table, retaining in-frame rearrangements with V and J assigned. Such tables are incomplete; in checked studies, under half of the missing clones stem from an unresolved V gene, and the remainder is unexplained. D and trimming were read from the DNA, whereas the V and J calls and clone size are those reported in that table. In all, the sample holds roughly 180,000 clones, and approximately 84% of those were seen once. The top ten clones comprise approximately 7.7% of the sample.

The germline V gene gives CDR1 as MDHEN and CDR2 as SYDVKM. Inclusive of the bounding cysteine and phenylalanine, the CDR3 is 12 residues long. The entry retains the CDR3 DNA only, 36 bases that are in frame from base 1. V is cut by 5 bases and J by 5 bases, and the space between the germline ends is 8 bases. The specimen sequenced was peripheral blood. The chain uses TRBV28 and TRBJ2-3; the D gene cannot be resolved reliably. The receptor comes from a man aged 35 to 55 who had recovered from COVID-19. The sequenced DNA is TGTGCCAGCAGTACCGGTAAAGATACGCAGTATTTT. Its translation is CASSTGKDTQYF.